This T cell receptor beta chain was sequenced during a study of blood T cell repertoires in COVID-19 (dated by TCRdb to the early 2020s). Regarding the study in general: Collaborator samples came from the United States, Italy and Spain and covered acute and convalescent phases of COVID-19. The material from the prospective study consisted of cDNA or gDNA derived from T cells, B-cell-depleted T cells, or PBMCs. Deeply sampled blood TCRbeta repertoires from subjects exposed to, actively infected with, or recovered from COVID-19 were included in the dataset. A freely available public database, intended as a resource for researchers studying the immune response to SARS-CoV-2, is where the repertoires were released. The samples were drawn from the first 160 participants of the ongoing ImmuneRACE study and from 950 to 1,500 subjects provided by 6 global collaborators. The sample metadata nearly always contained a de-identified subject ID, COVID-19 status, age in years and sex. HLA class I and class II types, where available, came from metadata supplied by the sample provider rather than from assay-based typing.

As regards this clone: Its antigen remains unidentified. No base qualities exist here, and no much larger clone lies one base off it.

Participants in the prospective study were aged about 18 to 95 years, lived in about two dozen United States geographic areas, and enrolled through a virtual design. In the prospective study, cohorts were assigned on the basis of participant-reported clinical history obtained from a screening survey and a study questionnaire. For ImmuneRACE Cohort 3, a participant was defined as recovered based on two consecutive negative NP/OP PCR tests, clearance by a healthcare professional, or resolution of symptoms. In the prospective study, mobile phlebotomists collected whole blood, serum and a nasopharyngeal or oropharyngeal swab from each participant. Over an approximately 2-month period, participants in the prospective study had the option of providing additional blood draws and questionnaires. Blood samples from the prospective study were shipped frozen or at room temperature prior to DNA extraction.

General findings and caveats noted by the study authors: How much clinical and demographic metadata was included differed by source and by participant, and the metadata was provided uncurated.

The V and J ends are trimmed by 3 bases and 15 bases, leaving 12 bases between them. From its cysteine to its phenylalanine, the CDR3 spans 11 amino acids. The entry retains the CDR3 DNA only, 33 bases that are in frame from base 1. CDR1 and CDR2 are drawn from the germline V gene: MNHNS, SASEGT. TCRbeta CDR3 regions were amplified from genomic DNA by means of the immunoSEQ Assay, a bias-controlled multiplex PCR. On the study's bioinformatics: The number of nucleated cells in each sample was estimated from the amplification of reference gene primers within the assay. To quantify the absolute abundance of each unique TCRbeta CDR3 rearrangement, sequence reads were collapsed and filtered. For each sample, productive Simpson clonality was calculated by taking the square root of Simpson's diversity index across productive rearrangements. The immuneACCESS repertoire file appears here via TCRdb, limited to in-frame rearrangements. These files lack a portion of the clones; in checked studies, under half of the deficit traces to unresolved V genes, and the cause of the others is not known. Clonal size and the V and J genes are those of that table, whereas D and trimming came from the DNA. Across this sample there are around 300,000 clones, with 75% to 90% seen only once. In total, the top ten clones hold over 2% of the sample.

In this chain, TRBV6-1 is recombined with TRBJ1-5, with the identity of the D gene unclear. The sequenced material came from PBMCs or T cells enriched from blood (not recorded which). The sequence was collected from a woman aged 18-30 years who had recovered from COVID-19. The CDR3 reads CASSDAGRWHF. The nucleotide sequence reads TGTGCCAGCAGTGACGCGGGGAGGTGGCATTTT.